This is a list of T cell receptor beta chains from one sample in a study of molecular identifiers for immune sequencing clone quantification. A single record per CDR3 protein comes from TCRdb applying MiXCR to the PCR reads. This sample has hundreds of thousands of distinct CDR3 sequences, with about 25% found just once. The sample was naive CD8+ T cells from blood, with Jurkat cell RNA spiked in. These receptors came from a human donor in good health. Some libraries in this study had Jurkat cell RNA spiked in. Both conserved end residues are part of each CDR3. The D gene is left open where the match is weak. A row's size may be missing; if present it is once, few, many or a size class.

clone size	CDR3 length	D gene	V gene	J gene	CDR3 DNA	CDR3 protein
NA	16	TRBD2	TRBV12-3/TRBV12-4	TRBJ2-2	TGTGCCAGCAGTTTATCCCCAGCGGGGGTAACCGGGGAGCTGTTTTTT	CASSLSPAGVTGELFF
once	14	NA	TRBV4-1	TRBJ1-1	TGCGCCAGCAGCCCTTTGGCCATGAACACTGAAGCTTTCTTT	CASSPLAMNTEAFF
NA	20	NA	TRBV23-1	TRBJ1-1	TGCGCCAGCACCCCAATGGGGAGTAATTGCCTTGGGGAAGAGAACACTGAAGCTTTCTTT	CASTPMGSNCLGEENTEAFF
many	12	NA	TRBV19	TRBJ1-6	TGTGCCAGTAGTATATCGAATTCACCCCTCCACTTT	CASSISNSPLHF
many	13	NA	TRBV5-1	TRBJ2-7	TGCGCCAGCAGCTTGGAAGCGGACTACGAGCAGTACTTC	CASSLEADYEQYF
few	16	NA	TRBV5-6	TRBJ2-2	TGTGCCAGCAGCTTGGCCGAACAAGCGAACACCGGGGAGCTGTTTTTT	CASSLAEQANTGELFF
many	18	NA	TRBV28	TRBJ1-1	TGTGCCAGCAGCCTCCCCCCACCCAGGTCCGGGGGTAACACTGAAGCTTTCTTT	CASSLPPPRSGGNTEAFF
many	17	TRBD1	TRBV5-6	TRBJ1-1	TGTGCCAGCAGCTACCGACAGGGGGCTTATGATAGCACTGAAGCTTTCTTT	CASSYRQGAYDSTEAFF
few	15	TRBD2	TRBV20-1	TRBJ2-7	TGCAGTGGGGGGGGGATAGCGGGATTTGCCCACGAGCAGTACTTC	CSGGGIAGFAHEQYF
NA	16	TRBD2	TRBV12-5	TRBJ2-1	TGTGCTAGTGGTTTGGTCCTTAGCGGGAACTACAATGAGCAGTTCTTC	CASGLVLSGNYNEQFF
many	14	NA	TRBV7-6	TRBJ1-4	TGTGCCAGCAGCTCACGACAGGCGAGTGAAAAACTGTTTTTT	CASSSRQASEKLFF
many	13	TRBD1	TRBV10-3	TRBJ1-1	TGTGCCATCAGACAGACAGGGGGCACTGAAGCTTTCTTT	CAIRQTGGTEAFF
few	13	NA	TRBV30	TRBJ2-7	TGTGCCTGGAGTGGCGGGATGCCCGGGGAGCAGTACTTC	CAWSGGMPGEQYF
NA	17	NA	TRBV5-3	TRBJ2-7	TGTGCCAGCAGCTCCCAACCGCAGGGAAATTTGACCCACGAGCAGTACTTC	CASSSQPQGNLTHEQYF
many	11	NA	TRBV29-1	TRBJ2-3	TGCAGCGTTGAAGGGGGAGGTACGCAGTATTTT	CSVEGGGTQYF
few	13	TRBD1	TRBV27	TRBJ1-1	TGTGCCAGCAGTTTATTGGGACAGGGGGAAGCTTTCTTT	CASSLLGQGEAFF
few	13	NA	TRBV5-5	TRBJ2-7	TGTGCCAGCAGCTGGGACCCTACTTACGAGCAGTACTTC	CASSWDPTYEQYF
NA	15	NA	TRBV27	TRBJ2-1	TGTGCCAGCAGCCCCGGGACTTTTGGTTACAATGAGCAGTTCTTC	CASSPGTFGYNEQFF
NA	15	TRBD1	TRBV7-9	TRBJ2-2	TGTGCCAGCAGCTTAGTGGGACAGTATTCCGGGGAGCTGTTTTTT	CASSLVGQYSGELFF
NA	14	TRBD1	TRBV6-4	TRBJ1-1	TGTGCCAGCAGTTCAACAGGGGGCCTCACTGAAACTTTCTTT	CASSSTGGLTETFF
many	13	NA	TRBV13	TRBJ2-7	TGTGCCAGCAGCTTAGAGGGGAAGTACGAGCAGTACTTC	CASSLEGKYEQYF
many	17	NA	TRBV6-2/TRBV6-3	TRBJ2-5	TGTGCCAGCAGTTACCTACCCCTCTCGACGTACCAAGAGACCCAGTACTTC	CASSYLPLSTYQETQYF
many	16	NA	TRBV12-3/TRBV12-4	TRBJ1-3	TGTGCCAGCAGTTCCCGGGACCTCGAACCTGGAAACACCATATATTTT	CASSSRDLEPGNTIYF
NA	14	NA	TRBV30	TRBJ2-6	TGTGCCTGGTGTGTACGTCTTGGGGCCAACGTCCTGACTTTC	CAWCVRLGANVLTF
NA	15	NA	TRBV30	TRBJ1-4	TGTGCCTGGAGTTTAGGGGCAGTGCTAAATGAAAAACTGTTTTTT	CAWSLGAVLNEKLFF
few	15	NA	TRBV2	TRBJ1-4	TGTGCCAGCAGTGAACAGGGGCGGGGGGCTGAAAAACTGTTTTTT	CASSEQGRGAEKLFF
many	18	NA	TRBV28	TRBJ1-1	TGTGCCAGCAGCCCCAGTTTATGGCTTGATAGGGTGAACACTGAAGCTTTCTTT	CASSPSLWLDRVNTEAFF
few	11	NA	TRBV30	TRBJ2-1	TGTGCCTGGAGACTGGGACGGGGGCAGTTCTTC	CAWRLGRGQFF
many	16	NA	TRBV6-2/TRBV6-3	TRBJ1-4	TGTGCCAGCAGCCACCCGGATGGCGCTTATAATGAAAAACTGTTTTTT	CASSHPDGAYNEKLFF
few	15	TRBD1	TRBV4-1	TRBJ1-5	TGCGCCAGCAGCATTCGACAGGGAGCAAATCAGCCCCAGCATTTT	CASSIRQGANQPQHF
many	19	NA	TRBV6-2/TRBV6-3	TRBJ2-1	TGTGCCAGCAGTTACCCCCCTGGGGGCGCCGTGACTAGCCGCGGTGAGCAGTTCTTC	CASSYPPGGAVTSRGEQFF
many	15	NA	TRBV6-5	TRBJ1-3	TGTGCCAGCAGTTCCGGGCCAGGGGCTGGAAACACCATATATTTT	CASSSGPGAGNTIYF
NA	15	NA	TRBV6-5	TRBJ1-1	TGTGCCAGCAGTTACAGCTCTCTGCCTCCCGCTGCCGCTTTCTTT	CASSYSSLPPAAAFF
many	12	NA	TRBV29-1	TRBJ2-4	TGCAGCGTGCGCACCCTAGAGAACATTCAGTACTTC	CSVRTLENIQYF
NA	18	NA	TRBV12-3/TRBV12-4	TRBJ2-5	TGTGCCAGCAGCACTGCCCCAGACAGCACCCCCTACCAAGAGACCCAGTACTTC	CASSTAPDSTPYQETQYF
few	13	NA	TRBV6-6	TRBJ1-2	TGTGCCAGCAGGAGACAGGACTACTATGGCTACACCTTC	CASRRQDYYGYTF
many	14	NA	TRBV6-6	TRBJ1-1	TGTGCCAGCAGGCCTCCCGGGGAGAACACTGAAGCTTTCTTT	CASRPPGENTEAFF